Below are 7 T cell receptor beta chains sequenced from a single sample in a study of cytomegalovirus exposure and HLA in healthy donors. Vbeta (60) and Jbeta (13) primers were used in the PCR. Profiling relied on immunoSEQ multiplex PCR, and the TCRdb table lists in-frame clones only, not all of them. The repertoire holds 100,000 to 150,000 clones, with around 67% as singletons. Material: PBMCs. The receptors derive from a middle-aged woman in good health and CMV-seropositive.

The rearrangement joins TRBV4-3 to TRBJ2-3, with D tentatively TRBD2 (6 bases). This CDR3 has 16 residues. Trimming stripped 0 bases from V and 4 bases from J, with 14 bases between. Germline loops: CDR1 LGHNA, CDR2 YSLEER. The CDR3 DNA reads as TGCGCCAGCAGCCAAGATTGGAGGGGAAAAGCAGATACGCAGTATTTT. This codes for CASSQDWRGKADTQYF.

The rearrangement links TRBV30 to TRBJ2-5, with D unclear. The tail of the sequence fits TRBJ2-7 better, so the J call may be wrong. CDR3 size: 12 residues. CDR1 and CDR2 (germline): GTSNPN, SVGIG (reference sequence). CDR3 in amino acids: CAWSLTLYEQYF. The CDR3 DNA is TGTGCCTGGAGTCTGACACTCTACGAGCAGTACTTC.

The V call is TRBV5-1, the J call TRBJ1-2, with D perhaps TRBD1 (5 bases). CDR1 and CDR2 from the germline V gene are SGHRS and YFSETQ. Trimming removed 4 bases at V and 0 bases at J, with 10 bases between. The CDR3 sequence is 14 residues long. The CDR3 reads CASSLDTANYGYTF. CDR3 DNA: TGCGCCAGCAGCCTGGACACCGCTAACTATGGCTACACCTTC.

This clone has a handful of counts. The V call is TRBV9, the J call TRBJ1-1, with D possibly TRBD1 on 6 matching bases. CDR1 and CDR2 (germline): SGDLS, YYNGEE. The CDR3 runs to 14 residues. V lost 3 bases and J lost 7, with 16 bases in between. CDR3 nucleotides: TGTGCCAGCAGCGATCCAAGGACAGAACATGAAGCTTTCTTT. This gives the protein CASSDPRTEHEAFF. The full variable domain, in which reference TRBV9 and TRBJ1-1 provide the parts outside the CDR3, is DSGVTQTPKHLITATGQRVTLRCSPRSGDLSVYWYQQSLDQGLQFLIQYYNGEERAKGNILERFSAQQFPDLHSELNLSSLELGDSALYFCASSDPRTEHEAFFGQGTRLTVV.

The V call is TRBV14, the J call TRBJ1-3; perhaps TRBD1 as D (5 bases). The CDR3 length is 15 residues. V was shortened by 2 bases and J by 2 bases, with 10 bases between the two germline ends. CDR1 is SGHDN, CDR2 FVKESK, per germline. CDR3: CASSQYGGTGNTIYF. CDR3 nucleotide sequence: TGTGCCAGCAGCCAATACGGGGGTACTGGAAACACCATATATTTT.

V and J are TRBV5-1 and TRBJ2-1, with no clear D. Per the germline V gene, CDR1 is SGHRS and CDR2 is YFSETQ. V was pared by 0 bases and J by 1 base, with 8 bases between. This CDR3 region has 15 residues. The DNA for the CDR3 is TGCGCCAGCAGCTTGGCGCTAACTTCCTACAATGAGCAGTTCTTC. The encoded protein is CASSLALTSYNEQFF. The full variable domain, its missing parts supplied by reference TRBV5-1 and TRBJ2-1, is KAGVTQTPRYLIKTRGQQVTLSCSPISGHRSVSWYQQTPGQGLQFLFEYFSETQRNKGNFPGRFSGRQFSNSRSEMNVSTLELGDSALYLCASSLALTSYNEQFFGPGTRLTVL.

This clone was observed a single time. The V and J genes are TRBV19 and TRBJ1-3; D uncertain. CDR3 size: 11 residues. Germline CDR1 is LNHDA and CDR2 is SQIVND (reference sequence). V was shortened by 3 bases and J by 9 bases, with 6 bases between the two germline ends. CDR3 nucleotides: TGTGCCAGTAGTATTGGAGTCACCATATATTTT. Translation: CASSIGVTIYF.